Described below is a single T cell receptor beta chain sequence and its context. Its specific antigen is unknown. Within one base of it there is no much larger clone, and no base qualities were kept. Each collaborating institution followed its own protocols to collect whole blood in K2EDTA tubes. For TCRbeta analysis, collaborators shipped samples in one of three forms: frozen whole blood, isolated PBMCs, or DNA extracted from either of those sample types. Trimming at the junction amounts to 0 bases on V and 1 base on J, and the germline ends lie 13 bases apart. The CDR3 sequence holds 15 residues, the cysteine and phenylalanine included. Solely the CDR3 DNA is kept, with 45 bases framed from the first base. The germline V gene supplies CDR1 SQVTM and CDR2 ANQGSEA. This sample is part of a study of blood T cell repertoires in COVID-19 (dated by TCRdb to 2019 to 2021). The study in broad terms: Samples from collaborators originated in the United States, Italy and Spain and spanned both the acute and convalescent phases of COVID-19. The dataset comprised deeply sampled blood TCRbeta repertoires from subjects exposed to, actively infected with, or recovered from COVID-19. The samples were drawn from the first 160 participants of the ongoing ImmuneRACE study and from 1,200 or so subjects provided by 6 global collaborators. The sample metadata nearly always contained a de-identified subject ID, COVID-19 status, age in years and sex. The repertoires were released in a freely available public database intended as a resource for research on the immune response to SARS-CoV-2. The prospective study material was composed of cDNA or gDNA derived from T cells, B-cell-depleted T cells, or PBMCs. Where HLA class I and class II types were available, the types were taken from metadata supplied by the sample provider, not from assay-based typing.

The immunoSEQ Assay, a bias-controlled multiplex PCR, was used to amplify TCRbeta CDR3 regions from genomic DNA. Concerning the study's data processing: The number of nucleated cells in each sample was estimated from the amplification of reference gene primers within the assay. To quantify the absolute abundance of each unique TCRbeta CDR3 rearrangement, sequence reads were collapsed and filtered. For each sample, productive Simpson clonality was calculated by taking the square root of Simpson's diversity index across productive rearrangements. The immuneACCESS repertoire file appears here via TCRdb, limited to in-frame rearrangements. These files lack a portion of the clones; in checked studies, under half of the deficit traces to unresolved V genes, and the cause of the others is not known. V and J calls and clone size are as listed in that table; D and trimming were resolved from the DNA. This sample holds some 38,000 clones; 78% were observed only once. The ten largest clones add up to over 15% of the sample.

Broad study findings and their caveats: The quantity of clinical and demographic metadata differed by source and by participant and was supplied without curation.

Recombination joined TRBV29-1 with TRBJ2-7; the D gene is perhaps TRBD2, on 6 matching bases. Material for sequencing was peripheral blood. The origin of this receptor is a man between 70 and 80 years old with acute or convalescent COVID-19. The CDR3 region reads CSVEDAGSGSYEQYF. The sequenced DNA: TGCAGCGTTGAAGATGCCGGCAGCGGGTCCTACGAGCAGTACTTC.